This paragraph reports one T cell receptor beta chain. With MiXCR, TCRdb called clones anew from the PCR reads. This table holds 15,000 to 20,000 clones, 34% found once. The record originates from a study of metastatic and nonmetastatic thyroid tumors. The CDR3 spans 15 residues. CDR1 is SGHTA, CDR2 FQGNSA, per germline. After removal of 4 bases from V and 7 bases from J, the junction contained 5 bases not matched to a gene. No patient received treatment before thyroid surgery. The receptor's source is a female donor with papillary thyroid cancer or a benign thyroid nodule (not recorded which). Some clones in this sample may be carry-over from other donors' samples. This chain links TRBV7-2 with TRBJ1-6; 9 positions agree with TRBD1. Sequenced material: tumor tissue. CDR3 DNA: TGTGCCAGCAGCTCCGGGACAGGGCAAAATTCACCCCTCCACTTT. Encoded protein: CASSSGTGQNSPLHF. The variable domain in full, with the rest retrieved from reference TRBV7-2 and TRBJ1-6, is GAGVSQSPSNKVTEKGKDVELRCDPISGHTALYWYRQSLGQGLEFLIYFQGNSAPDKSGLPSDRFSAERTGGSVSTLTIQRTQQEDSAVYLCASSSGTGQNSPLHFGNGTRLTVT.